The clone carrying this T cell receptor (beta chain) appeared a single time. Antigen specificity is unknown. Per germline, CDR1 SGDLS and CDR2 YYNGEE. Losses at the gene ends were 0 bases for V and 3 bases for J; bases not matched to a gene: 3. The CDR3 consists of 15 residues. The data derive from a study of OX40 agonist ivuxolimab in advanced cancers. At the level of the study: Allowance was made for prior anti-PD-1, anti-PD-L1 or anti-CTLA-4 therapy, and roughly 40% had some.

Clones were read by immunoSEQ multiplex PCR, and TCRdb kept only the in-frame ones, dropping some. This table holds about 24,000 clones, 75% to 80% found once. Findings and limits, study-wide: Dose levels from 0.1 to 3.0 mg/kg saw CD4+ and CD8+ blood T cells expand clonally by week 6. Expanded clones were, on average, more numerous in CD8+ T cells than in CD4+.

This material consisted of CD4+ or CD8+ T cells sorted from blood, taken in a trial of the OX40 agonist ivuxolimab. The source is an adult with an advanced solid tumor such as melanoma, head and neck, liver or kidney cancer. V usage is TRBV9 and J usage is TRBJ2-1; TRBD2 matches 7 bases. The CDR3 region is CASSVGASGYNEQFF. As DNA, the CDR3 is TGTGCCAGCAGCGTAGGGGCTAGCGGCTACAATGAGCAGTTCTTC.